This T cell receptor (beta chain) was sequenced during a study of CD8 T cells in Susac syndrome. Findings of the study overall: TCR sequencing and HLA analysis covered a relatively small number of individuals.

When the RNA was reverse transcribed, random hexamers were used with an input of about 0.5 to 1 ug. A multiplex approach, immunoSEQ multiplex PCR, amplified TCR beta CDR3 across 54 Vbeta and 13 Jbeta. A single record per CDR3 protein comes from TCRdb applying MiXCR to the immunoSEQ multiplex PCR reads. The sample lists some 300,000 distinct CDR3 sequences, 70% to 90% occurring once. The CDR3 sequence is 17 residues long. The germline V gene encodes CDR1 SGHVS and CDR2 FQNEAQ. V was clipped by 0 bases and J by 7 bases, with 21 bases between them. Notes on this clonotype: What it recognizes is unknown.

TCR beta sequences were obtained from blood CD8+ and CD4+ T cells. Those who served as multiple sclerosis controls were treatment-naive patients with stable or active relapsing-remitting disease. This TCR derives from a human donor with multiple sclerosis. The specimen sequenced was CD8+ T cells from PBMCs. The rearrangement uses TRBV7-8 and TRBJ2-5; D may be TRBD2 (6 bases). CDR3 DNA: TGTGCCAGCAGCTTAGCGCGAGAGGGGACTTTCGGGGGGACCCAGTACTTC. Translating it yields CASSLAREGTFGGTQYF.